A selection of T cell receptor beta chains follows, all from one sample in a study of T cells after yellow fever vaccination. TCRdb ran MiXCR on the 5' RACE reads and lists one entry per CDR3 protein. The sample has about 220,000 distinct CDR3 sequences; about 3% are singletons. The material was CD4+ T cells sorted from PBMCs, obtained 10 days after the yellow fever booster vaccination. The origin of the receptors is a man aged 18 to 29 who received the YFV17D yellow fever vaccine. The CDR3 runs from the conserved cysteine through the conserved F or W. The order of the fields is D gene, J gene, clone size, V gene, CDR3 protein. A D gene is named only where the DNA matches it firmly. A clone size is listed for some rows: how often the clone was seen (once, few, many), or a class if it is expanded.

>.|TRBJ2-2|many|TRBV12-3/TRBV12-4
CASSLSVRDTGELFF
>.|TRBJ2-6|many|TRBV7-9
CASSSLDRQGRANVLTF
>.|TRBJ2-7|many|TRBV12-3/TRBV12-4
CASSLVGLLRYEQYF
>TRBD1|TRBJ2-2|many|TRBV7-2
CASSLRTGTGGTAGELFF
>TRBD1|TRBJ2-1|many|TRBV2
CASERDRGVNEQFF
>.|TRBJ2-1|.|TRBV10-2
CASSGVGGGWDEQFF
>TRBD2|TRBJ2-7|few|TRBV20-1
CSARIAGGAYEQYF
>.|TRBJ1-2|many|TRBV6-2/TRBV6-3
CASSTPGVNYGYTF
>TRBD1|TRBJ2-5|many|TRBV29-1
CSVTGTGIGETQYF
>TRBD1|TRBJ2-5|many|TRBV6-2/TRBV6-3
CASGTEPMETQYF
>TRBD1|TRBJ2-1|.|TRBV7-2
CASSAGQGAYNEQFF
>.|TRBJ2-5|few|TRBV4-1
CASRFSAGGGETQYF
>.|TRBJ2-1|.|TRBV23-1
CASSRTRTGPYNEQFF
>.|TRBJ2-1|.|TRBV7-3
CASSASGSGDEQFF
>.|TRBJ1-2|.|TRBV6-5
CASSATQGKGGYTF
>.|TRBJ2-6|.|TRBV11-3
CASSQGGAGSSGANVLTF
>.|TRBJ2-3|.|TRBV5-4
CASSPEAGTDTQYF
>.|TRBJ1-2|.|TRBV6-2/TRBV6-3
CASSPFFGDGYTF
>TRBD2|TRBJ2-7|.|TRBV7-2
CASSLKAGGSSYEQYF
>.|TRBJ2-3|many|TRBV7-7
CASSLLGTDTQYF
>.|TRBJ2-4|.|TRBV20-1
CSASPGLNIQYF
>.|TRBJ1-4|.|TRBV29-1
CSVGWQRDEKLFF
>.|TRBJ2-1|many|TRBV7-6
CASSLAPSATGLEQFF
>TRBD2|TRBJ2-1|.|TRBV3-1
CASSQAGGFNEQFF
>TRBD2|TRBJ2-3|few|TRBV20-1
CSALSGGAGDTQYF
>.|TRBJ2-5|many|TRBV5-6
CASSLVQRYERETQYF
>.|TRBJ1-1|.|TRBV3-1
CASSQGSGTEAFF
>.|TRBJ2-5|many|TRBV20-1
CSASRFGRGYQETQYF
>TRBD2|TRBJ2-3|many|TRBV7-2
CASSLGLVGDTQYF
>.|TRBJ2-3|many|TRBV25-1
CASSDRYAGDTQYF
>.|TRBJ2-5|.|TRBV4-3
CASSLTGTPGVETQYF
>.|TRBJ1-2|.|TRBV12-3/TRBV12-4
CASSLWGGYTF
>TRBD2|TRBJ2-7|.|TRBV4-2
CASSQGTSGWEQYF
>.|TRBJ2-4|many|TRBV21-1
CASSKRVDSQKNIQYF
>.|TRBJ1-1|many|TRBV28
CASSFSGEAFF
>.|TRBJ2-7|many|TRBV7-2
CASSAGGPSTEQYF
>.|TRBJ1-5|few|TRBV9
CASSGPLGDIWSNQPQHF
>TRBD1|TRBJ1-5|many|TRBV20-1
CSASTGGMSNQPQHF
>TRBD2|TRBJ2-5|many|TRBV7-9
CASSLTRLLAGTRGETQYF
>.|TRBJ1-1|.|TRBV12-3/TRBV12-4
CASLPDPPTEAFF
>TRBD1|TRBJ2-2|.|TRBV5-5
CASSLGTGGNTGELFF
>.|TRBJ1-2|many|TRBV5-4
CASSLAGGRGSHNYGYTF
>.|TRBJ1-4|few|TRBV28
CASSFGPGRGEKLFF
>.|TRBJ2-3|.|TRBV7-3
CASSLTLSRPPDTQYF
>.|TRBJ1-1|many|TRBV5-1
CASSLQGSNTEAFF
>.|TRBJ2-2|many|TRBV6-5
CASRGLFTGELFF
>TRBD1|TRBJ2-7|few|TRBV14
CASGTGLYEQYF
>TRBD2|TRBJ2-7|many|TRBV20-1
CSARDLGGGADYEQYF
>TRBD1|TRBJ1-6|many|TRBV3-1
CASSGGGQGHWVGSPLHF
>.|TRBJ1-1|many|TRBV5-1
CASSLDPSQASEAFF
>.|TRBJ2-2|many|TRBV5-4
CASSSDVNTGELFF
>.|TRBJ1-2|.|TRBV5-6
CASSLVGRRGYGYTF
>.|TRBJ2-5|many|TRBV24-1
CATSDARQGGEETQYF
>.|TRBJ1-2|few|TRBV7-2
CASSLNGQLGIFTF